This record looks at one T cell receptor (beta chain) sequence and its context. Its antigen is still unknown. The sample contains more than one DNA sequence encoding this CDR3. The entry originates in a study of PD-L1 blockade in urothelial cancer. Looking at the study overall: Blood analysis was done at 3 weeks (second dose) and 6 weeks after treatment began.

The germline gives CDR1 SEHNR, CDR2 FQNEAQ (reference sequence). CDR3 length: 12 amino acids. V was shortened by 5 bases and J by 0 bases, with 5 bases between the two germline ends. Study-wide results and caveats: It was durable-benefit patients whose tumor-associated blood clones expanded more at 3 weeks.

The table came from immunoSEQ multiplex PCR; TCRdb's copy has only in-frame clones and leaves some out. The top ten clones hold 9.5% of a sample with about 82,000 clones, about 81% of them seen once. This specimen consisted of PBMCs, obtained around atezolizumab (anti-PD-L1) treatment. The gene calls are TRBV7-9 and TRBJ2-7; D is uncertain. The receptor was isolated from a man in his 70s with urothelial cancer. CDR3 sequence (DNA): TGTGCCAGCAGCCCTAGCTCCTACGAGCAGTACTTC. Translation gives CASSPSSYEQYF.